This T cell receptor beta chain was sequenced for a study of blood T cell repertoires in COVID-19. Produced via immunoSEQ multiplex PCR; TCRdb's table is partial and in-frame only. Counted here are about 83,000 clones, 65% to 85% occurring once; the ten biggest clones make up 15% to 19%. Sequenced material: peripheral blood. This sequence was found in an elderly woman with acute or convalescent COVID-19.

CDR3 residues: CASSQVRSGGPRYNEQFF. The CDR3 DNA follows: TGCGCCAGCAGCCAAGTCCGCAGCGGGGGGCCGCGGTACAATGAGCAGTTCTTC. The V and J genes are TRBV4-1 and TRBJ2-1, with TRBD2 matching over 9 bases. The CDR3 contains 18 residues. V shed 1 base and J 4 bases; nucleotides not matched to a gene: 11. CDR1 is MGHRA and CDR2 is YSYEKL in the germline V gene.